This T cell receptor (beta chain) is drawn from a study of T cells in Graves' hyperthyroidism and ophthalmopathy. Study information: Peripheral blood collection took place at initial diagnosis, before any treatment. Study-level findings and limits: Most thyroid clonotypes with frequency above 0.001 were detected in blood.

Newly diagnosed hyperthyroidism, duration under 2 months, in patients aged 18 to 65. Clinical symptoms, serum thyroxine, TRAb, thyroid ultrasound and orbital computed tomography informed diagnoses. RNA transcripts gave rise to amplified TCR beta CDR3 regions. HTBI primers were employed in a first-round RT-PCR of the TCR CDR3. In TCRdb, the multiplex PCR reads were re-called with MiXCR into one record per CDR3 protein. The sample consists of 300,000 to 450,000 distinct CDR3 sequences, approximately 17% of them appearing once. Trimming cost V 1 base and J 0 bases, with 10 bases left between them. CDR1 and CDR2 from the germline V gene are MGHRA and YSYEKL. The CDR3 consists of 16 residues. Of note for this clonotype: The antigen remains undetermined.

The clonotype originates from a woman aged 25 to 45 with Graves' hyperthyroidism that later progressed to Graves' ophthalmopathy. The chain employs TRBV4-1 and TRBJ2-1, with D possibly being TRBD1 (6 bases). The sequencing input was blood. The DNA of the CDR3 is TGCGCCAGCAGCCAAGTCCCCAGGGGCTCCTACAATGAGCAGTTCTTC. Encoded protein: CASSQVPRGSYNEQFF.